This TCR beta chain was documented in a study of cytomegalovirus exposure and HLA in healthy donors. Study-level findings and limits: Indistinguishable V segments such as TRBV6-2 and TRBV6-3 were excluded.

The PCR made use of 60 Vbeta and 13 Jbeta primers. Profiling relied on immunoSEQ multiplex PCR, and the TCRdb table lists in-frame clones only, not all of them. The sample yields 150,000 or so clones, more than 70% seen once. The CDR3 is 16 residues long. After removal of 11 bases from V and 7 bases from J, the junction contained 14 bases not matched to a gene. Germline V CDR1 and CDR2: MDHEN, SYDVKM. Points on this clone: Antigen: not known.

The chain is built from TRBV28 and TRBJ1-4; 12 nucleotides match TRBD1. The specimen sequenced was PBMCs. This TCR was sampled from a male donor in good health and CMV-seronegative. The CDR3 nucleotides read TGTGCCCTTCCGGGACAGGGGGCGGCCGACCCTGAAAAACTGTTTTTT. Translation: CALPGQGAADPEKLFF.